This T cell receptor (beta chain) is from a study of blood T cell repertoires in COVID-19. Assay used: immunoSEQ multiplex PCR; TCRdb lists only in-frame clones, some missing. The data contain around 100,000 clones, roughly 90% of them singletons. The ends were cut back, 0 bases at V and 7 bases at J, with 9 bases in the middle. Germline V CDR1 and CDR2: SGHTA, FQGTGA. This CDR3 is 13 amino acids long. The receptor was derived from a man younger than 40 in a cohort sampled during active COVID-19. V gene TRBV7-3 combines with J gene TRBJ1-2; D is uncertain. The material sequenced was peripheral blood. The CDR3: CASSLTQEAGYTF. For the CDR3, the DNA is TGTGCCAGCAGCTTAACCCAGGAGGCTGGCTACACCTTC.